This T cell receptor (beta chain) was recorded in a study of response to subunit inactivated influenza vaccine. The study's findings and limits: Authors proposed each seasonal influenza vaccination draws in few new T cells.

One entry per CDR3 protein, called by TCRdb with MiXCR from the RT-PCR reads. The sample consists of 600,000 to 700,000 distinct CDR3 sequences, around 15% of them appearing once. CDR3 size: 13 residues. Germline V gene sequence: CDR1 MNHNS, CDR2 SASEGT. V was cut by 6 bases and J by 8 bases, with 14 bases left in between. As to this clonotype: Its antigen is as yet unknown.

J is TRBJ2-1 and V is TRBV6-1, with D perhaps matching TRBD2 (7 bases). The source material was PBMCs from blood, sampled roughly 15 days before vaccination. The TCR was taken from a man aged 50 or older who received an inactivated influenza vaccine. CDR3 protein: CASRLAGADEQFF. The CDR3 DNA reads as TGTGCCAGCAGACTTGCGGGGGCCGATGAGCAGTTCTTC.